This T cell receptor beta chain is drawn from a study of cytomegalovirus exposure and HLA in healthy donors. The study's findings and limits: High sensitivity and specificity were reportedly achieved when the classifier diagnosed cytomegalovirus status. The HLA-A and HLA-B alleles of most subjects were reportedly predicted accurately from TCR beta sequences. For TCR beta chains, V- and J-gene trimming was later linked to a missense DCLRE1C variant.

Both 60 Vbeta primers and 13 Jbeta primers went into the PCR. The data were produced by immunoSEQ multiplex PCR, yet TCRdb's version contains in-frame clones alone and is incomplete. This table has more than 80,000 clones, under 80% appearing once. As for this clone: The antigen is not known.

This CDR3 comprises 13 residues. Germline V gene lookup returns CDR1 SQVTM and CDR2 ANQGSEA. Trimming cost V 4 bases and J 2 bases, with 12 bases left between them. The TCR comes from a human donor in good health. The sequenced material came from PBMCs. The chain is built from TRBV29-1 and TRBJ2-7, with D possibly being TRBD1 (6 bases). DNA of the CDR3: TGCAGCGTTGCAAACAGGGAACCCTACGAGCAGTACTTC. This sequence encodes CSVANREPYEQYF.